The clone carrying this T cell receptor (beta chain) was detected a few times. Its antigen is currently unknown. The record originates from a study of blood T cells in healthy people across ages. General study results and limits: Among T cells, TCR beta diversity per million cells dropped roughly linearly as age rose.

Trimming took off 5 bases at V and 6 bases at J, with 18 bases between the two ends. This CDR3 comprises 15 residues. The germline V gene encodes CDR1 MNHEY and CDR2 SVGEGT. Primed by a sample-barcoded 5' primer and a J-beta primer mix, a second PCR proceeded for about 6 to 11 cycles. Each cDNA molecule received a tag from a template-switch adaptor that had 12 random nucleotides. TCRdb passed the 5' RACE reads through MiXCR, listing each CDR3 protein once. The table records 660,000 or so distinct CDR3 sequences, under 70% of them present only once. Sequenced sample: blood. The receptor was derived from a man between 60 and 70 years old in good health. This sequence joins TRBV6-2 or TRBV6-3 and TRBJ2-3; a possible D gene is TRBD1 (6 bases). CDR3 sequence (DNA): TGTGCCAGCAGTACCCTCGGCAGGGGCAGGGATACGCAGTATTTT. Translated: CASSTLGRGRDTQYF.